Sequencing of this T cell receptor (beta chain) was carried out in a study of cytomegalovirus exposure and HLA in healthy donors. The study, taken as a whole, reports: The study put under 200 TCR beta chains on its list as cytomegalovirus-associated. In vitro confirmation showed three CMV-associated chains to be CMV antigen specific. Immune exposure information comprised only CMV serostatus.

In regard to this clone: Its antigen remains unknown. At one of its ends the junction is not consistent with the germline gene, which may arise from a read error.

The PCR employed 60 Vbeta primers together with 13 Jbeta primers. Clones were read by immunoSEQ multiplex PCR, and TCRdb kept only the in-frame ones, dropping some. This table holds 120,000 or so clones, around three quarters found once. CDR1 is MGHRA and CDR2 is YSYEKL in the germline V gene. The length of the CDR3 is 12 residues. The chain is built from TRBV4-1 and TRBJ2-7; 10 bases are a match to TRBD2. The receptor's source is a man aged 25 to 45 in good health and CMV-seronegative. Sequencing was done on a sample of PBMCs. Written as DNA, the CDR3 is TGCGCCAGCAGCCCGGGGACTAGCGAACAGCACTTC. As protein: CASSPGTSEQHF.